The sequence of this T cell receptor (beta chain) was determined in a study of cytomegalovirus exposure and HLA in healthy donors. Germline trimming cut 1 base from V and 7 bases from J; bases unmatched to any gene: 7. The CDR3 is 15 residues long. The germline V gene encodes CDR1 LNHNV and CDR2 YYDKDF (reference sequence). The PCR contained 60 Vbeta and 13 Jbeta primers. Data came from immunoSEQ multiplex PCR; TCRdb stores just in-frame clones and leaves some out. The table for this sample gives 35,000 to 45,000 clones. The clonotype originates from a male donor in good health and CMV-seronegative. V usage is TRBV15 and J usage is TRBJ1-5; TRBD1 matches 7 bases. Sequences were obtained from PBMCs. The CDR3 sequence is CATSRGQGLAQPQHF. As DNA, the CDR3 is TGTGCCACCAGCAGAGGACAGGGTCTAGCCCAGCCCCAGCATTTT.